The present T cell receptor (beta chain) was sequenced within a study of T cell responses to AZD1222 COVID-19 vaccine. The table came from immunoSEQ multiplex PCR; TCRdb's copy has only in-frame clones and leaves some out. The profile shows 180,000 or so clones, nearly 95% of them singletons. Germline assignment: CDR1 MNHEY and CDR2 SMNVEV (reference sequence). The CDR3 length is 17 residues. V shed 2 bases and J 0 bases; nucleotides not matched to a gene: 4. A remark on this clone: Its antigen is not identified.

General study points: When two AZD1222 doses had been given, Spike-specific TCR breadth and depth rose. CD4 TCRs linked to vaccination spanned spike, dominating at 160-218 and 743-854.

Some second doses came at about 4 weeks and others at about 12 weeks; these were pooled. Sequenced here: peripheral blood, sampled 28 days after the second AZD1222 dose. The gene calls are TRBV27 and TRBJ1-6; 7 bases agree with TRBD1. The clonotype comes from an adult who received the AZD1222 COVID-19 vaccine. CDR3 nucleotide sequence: TGTGCCAGCAGTTTAAGACAGGGCAACTCCTATAATTCACCCCTCCACTTT. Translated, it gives CASSLRQGNSYNSPLHF.